This TCR beta chain stems from a study of identical twins. General observations from the study: For cord blood, abundant beta clonotypes had fewer insertions, unlike memory repertoires, which showed none. Low generation-probability sequences were in excess among twin-shared out-of-frame alpha sequences.

Per germline, CDR1 WSHSY and CDR2 SAAADI. CDR3 length equals 13 residues. Trimming stripped 0 bases from V and 8 bases from J, with 10 bases between. TCRdb fed the 5' RACE reads into MiXCR, producing one record per CDR3 protein. The sample records some 570,000 distinct CDR3 sequences, approximately 20% being singletons. With regard to this clonotype: Its cognate antigen is unknown.

Every one of the donors was a healthy Caucasian. These data also featured in a second study, about yellow fever vaccine responses in identical twins.

The rearrangement links TRBV10-2 to TRBJ1-2; a weak D match, TRBD1 (6 bases). The material sequenced was CD4+ T cells sorted from blood. This TCR was recovered from a young woman in good health. The CDR3 bases are TGCGCCAGCAGTGAGTCAACAGGGACCGGCTACACCTTC. Its translation: CASSESTGTGYTF.